The 30 T cell receptor beta chains below come from one sample, sequenced in a study of blood T cells in healthy people across ages. Next came a second PCR, run for about 6 to 12 cycles, which used a sample-barcoded 5' primer along with a J-beta primer mix. TCRdb recomputed calls from the 5' RACE reads with MiXCR, one row per CDR3 protein. The table lists some 1.4 million distinct CDR3 sequences, around 39% of them singletons. Material: blood. Receptor source: a woman aged 18-35 years in good health.

This rearrangement joins TRBV3-1 to TRBJ2-1, with D possibly matching TRBD1 (5 bases). CDR3 size: 14 residues. V shed 3 bases and J shed 5 bases, with 11 bases lying between them. Germline assignment: CDR1 LGHDT and CDR2 YNNKEL (reference sequence). The CDR3 is CASSQAAGHNEQFF. DNA for the CDR3: TGTGCCAGCAGCCAGGCCGCAGGGCACAATGAGCAGTTCTTC.

The CDR3 protein is CASSASTVTDTQYF. The CDR3 coding sequence is TGTGCCAGCAGCGCTTCGACTGTCACAGATACGCAGTATTTT. The chain carries TRBV7-9 and TRBJ2-3; unclear D gene. The V and J ends lost 5 bases and 2 bases respectively, with 11 bases between them. Germline V lookup: CDR1 SEHNR, CDR2 FQNEAQ (reference sequence). The CDR3 runs to 14 residues.

The chain combines TRBV20-1 with TRBJ1-5; 7 bases are shared with TRBD1. This CDR3 comprises 16 residues. Germline V gene sequence: CDR1 DFQATT, CDR2 SNEGSKA (reference sequence). V lost 6 bases to trimming and J lost 7 bases; unmatched junction nucleotides: 18. CDR3: CSAGRAGGAREQPQHF. CDR3 in DNA: TGCAGTGCCGGGCGGGCAGGGGGAGCTCGGGAGCAGCCCCAGCATTTT.

Regarding this clonotype: At one boundary the junction diverges from the germline segment, which might be a read error. The chain links TRBV11-2 to TRBJ1-2, with D maybe TRBD1 (5 bases). There are 14 residues in the CDR3. Germline V gene sequence: CDR1 SGHAT, CDR2 FQNNGV. DNA of the CDR3: TGTACCAGCAGCCCGGGGGAGGCTAACTATGGCTACACCTTC. It yields the protein CTSSPGEANYGYTF.

The rearrangement uses TRBV4-2 and TRBJ2-5, with 7 bases that match TRBD2. The CDR3 totals 12 residues. Unmatched junction bases numbered 4, after V lost 0 bases and J lost 12 bases. From germline, CDR1 is LGHNA and CDR2 YNFKEQ. CDR3 nucleotides: TGTGCCAGCAGCCAAGATGCGGGGGACGAGTACTTC. Amino acid sequence: CASSQDAGDEYF.

This clonotype turned up a few times. The chain couples TRBV7-9 to TRBJ2-3; the D gene is possibly TRBD1 (6 bases). The CDR3 sequence is 14 residues long. Per the germline V gene, CDR1 is SEHNR and CDR2 is FQNEAQ (reference sequence). Trimming removed 7 bases from V and 4 bases from J, with 15 bases in between. The CDR3 region has the DNA TGTGCCAGCATCCTTTTGGGGGCCCCAGATACGCAGTATTTT. Encoded protein: CASILLGAPDTQYF. Full variable domain (missing parts from reference TRBV7-9 and TRBJ2-3): DTGVSQNPRHKITKRGQNVTFRCDPISEHNRLYWYRQTLGQGPEFLTYFQNEAQLEKSRLLSDRFSAERPKGSFSTLEIQRTEQGDSAMYLCASILLGAPDTQYFGPGTRLTVL.

This sequence joins TRBV15 and TRBJ1-1, with TRBD1 identical over 7 bases. J lost 5 bases, V lost 6 bases, and 15 bases had no gene match. The germline V gene has CDR1 LNHNV and CDR2 YYDKDF (reference sequence). This CDR3 region has 16 residues. CDR3 nucleotide sequence: TGTGCCACCAGTAACCACCGAGGGGGCTTATGGACTGAAGCTTTCTTT. Protein sequence: CATSNHRGGLWTEAFF.

V is TRBV28 and J is TRBJ2-3, with TRBD2 identical over 11 bases. This CDR3 is 15 amino acids long. Per the germline V gene, CDR1 is MDHEN and CDR2 is SYDVKM. V trimming: 5 bases; J trimming: 4 bases; junction bases outside the gene matches: 5. The CDR3 coding sequence is TGTGCCAGCAGTCCCACGGGACTAGCGGCAGATACGCAGTATTTT. It translates to CASSPTGLAADTQYF. Together with reference TRBV28 and TRBJ2-3, the CDR3 gives the full variable domain: DVKVTQSSRYLVKRTGEKVFLECVQDMDHENMFWYRQDPGLGLRLIYFSYDVKMKEKGDIPEGYSVSREKKERFSLILESASTNQTSMYLCASSPTGLAADTQYFGPGTRLTVL.

To note about this clonotype: The junction departs from germline at one end; a sequencing error may be responsible. This chain joins TRBV30 and TRBJ1-5, with 7 bases lining up with TRBD1. The germline gives CDR1 GTSNPN, CDR2 SVGIG (reference sequence). The CDR3 extends over 16 amino acids. The CDR3 sequence: CAWSVGQAYSKQPQHF. CDR3 bases: TGTGCCTGGAGTGTAGGACAGGCATATAGCAAGCAGCCCCAGCATTTT.

This chain uses TRBV28 with TRBJ1-5, with 9 bases lining up with TRBD1. The V segment lost 7 bases and the J segment 8 bases; nucleotides outside the gene matches: 15. The CDR3 is 16 residues long. The germline CDR1 and CDR2 sequences are MDHEN and SYDVKM. CDR3: CASTPGGTGILEPQHF. The CDR3 coding sequence is TGTGCCAGCACCCCAGGGGGGACAGGGATCCTGGAGCCCCAGCATTTT.

This rearrangement joins TRBV6-1 to TRBJ2-5; 7 bases match TRBD1. J lost 0 bases, V lost 3 bases, and 7 bases had no gene match. Germline CDR1 and CDR2: MNHNS and SASEGT. This CDR3 is 16 amino acids long. The CDR3 DNA reads TGTGCCAGCAGTGAGTATGGCAGGGGGAACCAAGAGACCCAGTACTTC. Amino acids: CASSEYGRGNQETQYF.

This clonotype was seen once. V is TRBV27 and J is TRBJ2-3, with D maybe TRBD1 (6 bases). The CDR3 totals 12 residues. From germline, CDR1 is MNHEY and CDR2 SMNVEV (reference sequence). Trimming took 6 bases from V and 6 from J, leaving 10 bases between them. Here the CDR3 DNA reads TGTGCCAGCAGGCTTACAGGGGATACGCAGTATTTT. Amino acid sequence: CASRLTGDTQYF.

A few counts support this clonotype. The chain uses TRBV7-9 and TRBJ2-1, with 7 bases fitting TRBD2. The CDR3 length is 15 residues. V lost 1 base and J lost 6; bases outside the gene matches: 6. Germline assignment: CDR1 SEHNR and CDR2 FQNEAQ (reference sequence). The DNA of the CDR3 is TGTGCCAGCAGCTTAGGGGCGGGAGTCGGCAATGAGCAGTTCTTC. It is translated as CASSLGAGVGNEQFF.

The J gene is TRBJ2-5, the V gene TRBV7-2, with 9 bases fitting TRBD2. J lost 11 bases, V lost 9 bases, and 16 bases had no gene match. The CDR3 totals 14 residues. CDR1 and CDR2 from the germline V gene are SGHTA and FQGNSA. DNA for the CDR3: TGTGCCAGTGGCGGGAGGGGCCCAGATAATGAGCAGTACTTC. This gives the protein CASGGRGPDNEQYF.

V gene TRBV4-1 combines with J gene TRBJ2-1; 8 nucleotides align to TRBD2. Trimming cost V 1 base and J 15 bases; bases outside gene matches: 17. The CDR3 length is 16 residues. CDR1 and CDR2 (germline): MGHRA, YSYEKL. The CDR3 coding sequence is TGCGCCAGCAGCCAAGTAAGGGGTCAGCGGGGGCATTTTCGGTTCTTC. This gives the protein CASSQVRGQRGHFRFF.

The chain carries TRBV5-6 and TRBJ2-3; 7 bases line up with TRBD1. Germline V CDR1 and CDR2: SGHDT, YYEEEE. This CDR3 spans 16 amino acids. The V segment lost 2 bases and the J segment 0 bases; nucleotides outside the gene matches: 6. The CDR3 protein is CASSLGTAISTDTQYF. CDR3 DNA sequence: TGTGCCAGCAGCTTAGGGACAGCCATAAGCACAGATACGCAGTATTTT.

This clonotype was detected only a few times. This chain links TRBV29-1 with TRBJ2-7; 7 nucleotides align to TRBD1. The CDR3 runs 13 residues. V trimming: 3 bases; J trimming: 4 bases; junction bases outside the gene matches: 6. Germline loops: CDR1 SQVTM, CDR2 ANQGSEA. The CDR3 DNA follows: TGCAGCGTTGATCAGACAGGGAAGTACGAGCAGTACTTC. This encodes CSVDQTGKYEQYF.

This clonotype was observed a single time. Sequence at one end of the junction differs from germline and may be a read error. V and J are TRBV2 and TRBJ2-1, with TRBD2 identical over 9 bases. CDR3 length equals 15 residues. Per the germline V gene, CDR1 is SNHLY and CDR2 is FYNNEI. CDR3 loop: CASSGLAEVYSEQFF. Written as DNA, the CDR3 is TGTGCCAGCAGTGGACTAGCGGAAGTTTACAGTGAGCAGTTCTTC.

J is TRBJ2-6 and V is TRBV20-1; D gene uncertain. Trimming stripped 0 bases from V and 3 bases from J, with 6 bases between. The CDR3 extends over 14 amino acids. The germline CDR1 and CDR2 sequences are DFQATT and SNEGSKA (reference sequence). In DNA, the CDR3 is TGCAGTGCTAGAGATACGAATGGGGCCAACGTCCTGACTTTC. This codes for CSARDTNGANVLTF.

The chain links TRBV27 to TRBJ2-3; no reliable D call. V lost 2 bases to trimming and J lost 0 bases, with 21 bases between them. Germline V lookup: CDR1 MNHEY, CDR2 SMNVEV (reference sequence). CDR3 length: 19 amino acids. In DNA, the CDR3 is TGTGCCAGCAGTTTAAGTCGATGGGCCCGGATCACTAGCACAGATACGCAGTATTTT. Its protein is CASSLSRWARITSTDTQYF.

This sequence joins TRBV16 and TRBJ1-1, with D possibly matching TRBD1 (6 bases). Germline CDR1 is KGHSY and CDR2 is FQNENV. The CDR3 extends over 15 amino acids. Deletions cut 1 base from V and 6 bases from J, with 15 bases between. The CDR3 coding sequence is TGTGCCAGCAGCCAATACCCAAGGGGGGCGTCTGAAGCTTTCTTT. This translates into CASSQYPRGASEAFF.

This sequence joins TRBV2 and TRBJ2-7; the D is unclear. This CDR3 is built from 14 residues. Germline V CDR1 and CDR2: SNHLY, FYNNEI. Trimming pared 7 bases from V and 4 bases from J, leaving 17 bases between. The CDR3 reads CASKVEGPLYEQYF. CDR3 nucleotides: TGTGCCAGCAAGGTGGAAGGGCCCCTATACGAGCAGTACTTC.

This clonotype was detected only a few times. The rearrangement links TRBV2 to TRBJ1-1; D gene unclear. Germline V lookup: CDR1 SNHLY, CDR2 FYNNEI. The CDR3 spans 13 residues. V lost 3 bases and J 0 bases, leaving 5 bases between the germline ends. The CDR3 nucleotides are TGTGCCAGCAGTGACGGCATGAACACTGAAGCTTTCTTT. It translates to CASSDGMNTEAFF.

The chain employs TRBV6-5 and TRBJ2-4, with D perhaps matching TRBD1 (5 bases). The CDR3 runs 17 residues. CDR1 and CDR2 from the germline V gene are MNHEY and SVGAGI. V was shortened by 4 bases and J by 6 bases, with 22 bases between the two germline ends. Here the CDR3 reads CASSSGIGDALGNIQYF. Written as DNA, the CDR3 is TGTGCCAGCAGTTCAGGGATTGGGGATGCCTTGGGAAACATTCAGTACTTC.

A few counts support this clonotype. The chain couples TRBV25-1 to TRBJ2-1; the D gene is possibly TRBD2 (6 bases). The CDR3 runs 12 residues. V was trimmed by 5 bases and J by 15 bases, leaving 17 bases between them. Germline V gene sequence: CDR1 MGHDK, CDR2 SYGVNS. The CDR3 region has the DNA TGTGCCAGCAGTACTCTGCGGGACCCAGCGTTCTTC. It is translated as CASSTLRDPAFF.

Many counts were recorded for this clonotype. J is TRBJ1-2 and V is TRBV27; D not resolved. The CDR3 has 14 amino acids. V dropped 2 bases and J dropped 9 bases, with 16 bases sitting between them. Per germline, CDR1 MNHEY and CDR2 SMNVEV (reference sequence). Written as DNA, the CDR3 is TGTGCCAGCAGTTTAAAAGGCGGAGAGCATAGCTACACCTTC. The encoded protein is CASSLKGGEHSYTF.

About this clonotype itself: At one of its ends the junction is not consistent with the germline gene, which may arise from a read error. V and J are TRBV5-4 and TRBJ2-3; D gene ambiguous. Germline V gene data show CDR1 as SGHNT and CDR2 as YYREEE (reference sequence). The CDR3 has 13 residues. CDR3 in amino acids: CASSFPVTDTQYF. The CDR3 region has the DNA TGTGCCAGCAGCTTTCCCGTCACAGACACGCAGTATTTT.

This chain links TRBV3-1 with TRBJ1-6; D uncertain. The CDR3 has 17 residues. Germline V gene data show CDR1 as LGHDT and CDR2 as YNNKEL (reference sequence). V dropped 4 bases and J dropped 0 bases, with 13 bases sitting between them. CDR3 sequence (DNA): TGTGCCAGCAGCCCCCGGACGGCGAGCTCCTATAATTCACCCCTCCACTTT. The encoded protein is CASSPRTASSYNSPLHF.

The rearrangement uses TRBV7-9 and TRBJ1-2; 7 bases align to TRBD1. With V trimmed by 7 bases and J by 2 bases, 13 bases remained unmatched. Germline CDR1 SEHNR, CDR2 FQNEAQ (reference sequence). The CDR3 has 16 amino acids. The CDR3 sequence is CASTPYSGGENYGYTF. The CDR3 DNA reads as TGTGCCAGCACACCATACTCAGGGGGAGAAAACTATGGCTACACCTTC.

Only a few counts were recorded for this clonotype. J is TRBJ2-5 and V is TRBV2; 7 bases are a match to TRBD2. Germline V lookup: CDR1 SNHLY, CDR2 FYNNEI. V shed 3 bases, J shed 5 bases, and the junction held 6 bases outside the gene matches. This CDR3 comprises 14 residues. As DNA, the CDR3 is TGTGCCAGCAGTGAGAATACTAGCGAGGAGACCCAGTACTTC. As protein: CASSENTSEETQYF.